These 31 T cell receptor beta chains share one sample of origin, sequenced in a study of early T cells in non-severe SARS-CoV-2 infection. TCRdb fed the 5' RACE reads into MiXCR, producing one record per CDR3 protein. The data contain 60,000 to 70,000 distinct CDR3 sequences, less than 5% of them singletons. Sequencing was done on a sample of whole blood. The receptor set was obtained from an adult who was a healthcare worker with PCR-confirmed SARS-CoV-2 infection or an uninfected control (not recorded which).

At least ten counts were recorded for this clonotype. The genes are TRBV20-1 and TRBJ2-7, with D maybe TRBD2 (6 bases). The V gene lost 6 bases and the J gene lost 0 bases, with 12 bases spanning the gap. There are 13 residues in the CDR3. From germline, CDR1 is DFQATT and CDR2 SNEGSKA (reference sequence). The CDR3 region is CSATHGSSYEQYF. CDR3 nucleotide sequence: TGCAGTGCAACCCACGGGAGCTCCTACGAGCAGTACTTC.

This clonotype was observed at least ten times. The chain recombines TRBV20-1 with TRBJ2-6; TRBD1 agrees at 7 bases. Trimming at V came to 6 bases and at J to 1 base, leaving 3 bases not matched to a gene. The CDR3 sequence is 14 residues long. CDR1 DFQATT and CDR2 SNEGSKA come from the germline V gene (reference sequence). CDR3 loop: CSARQGSGANVLTF. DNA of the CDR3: TGCAGTGCGAGACAGGGATCTGGGGCCAACGTCCTGACTTTC.

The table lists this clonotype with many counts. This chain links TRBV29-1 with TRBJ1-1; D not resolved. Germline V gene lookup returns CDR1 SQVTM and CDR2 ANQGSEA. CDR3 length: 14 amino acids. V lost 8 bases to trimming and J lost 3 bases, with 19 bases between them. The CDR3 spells CSISPEGLDTEAFF. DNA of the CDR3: TGCAGCATCTCCCCGGAGGGCTTGGACACTGAAGCTTTCTTT.

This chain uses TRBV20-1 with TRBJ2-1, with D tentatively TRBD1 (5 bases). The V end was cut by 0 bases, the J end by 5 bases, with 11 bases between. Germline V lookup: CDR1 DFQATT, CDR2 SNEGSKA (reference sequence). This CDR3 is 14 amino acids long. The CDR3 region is CSAREPGPHNEQFF. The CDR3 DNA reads TGCAGTGCTAGAGAACCAGGGCCCCACAATGAGCAGTTCTTC.

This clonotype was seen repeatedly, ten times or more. The CDR3 sequence is CASRGRAKNIQYF. The CDR3 bases are TGTGCCAGTAGGGGACGAGCCAAAAACATTCAGTACTTC. The chain is built from TRBV19 and TRBJ2-4; the D call may be TRBD1 or TRBD2 (5 bases each). The length of the CDR3 is 13 residues. Germline V gene sequence: CDR1 LNHDA, CDR2 SQIVND (reference sequence). Trimming took off 6 bases at V and 0 bases at J, with 6 bases between the two ends.

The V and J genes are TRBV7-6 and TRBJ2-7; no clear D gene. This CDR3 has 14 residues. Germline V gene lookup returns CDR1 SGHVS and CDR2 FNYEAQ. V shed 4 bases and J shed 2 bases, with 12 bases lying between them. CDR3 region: CASSSYRDPYEQYF. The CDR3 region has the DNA TGTGCCAGCAGCTCGTACAGAGACCCCTACGAGCAGTACTTC.

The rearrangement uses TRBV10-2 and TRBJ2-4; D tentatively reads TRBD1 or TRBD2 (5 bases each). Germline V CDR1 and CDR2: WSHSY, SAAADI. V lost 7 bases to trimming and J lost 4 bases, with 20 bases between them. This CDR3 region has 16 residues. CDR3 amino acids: CASNERLGRPKNIQYF. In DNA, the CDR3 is TGCGCCAGCAATGAAAGATTGGGACGGCCGAAAAACATTCAGTACTTC.

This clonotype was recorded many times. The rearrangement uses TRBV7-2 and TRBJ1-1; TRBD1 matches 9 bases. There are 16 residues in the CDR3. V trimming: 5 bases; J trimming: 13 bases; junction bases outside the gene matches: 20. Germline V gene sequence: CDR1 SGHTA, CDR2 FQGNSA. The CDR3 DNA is TGTGCCAGCAGCCCCCCCGGGACAGGGAAGTTTGCGGAGGTTTTCTTT. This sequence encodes CASSPPGTGKFAEVFF. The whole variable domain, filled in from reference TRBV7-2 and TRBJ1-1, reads GAGVSQSPSNKVTEKGKDVELRCDPISGHTALYWYRQSLGQGLEFLIYFQGNSAPDKSGLPSDRFSAERTGGSVSTLTIQRTQQEDSAVYLCASSPPGTGKFAEVFFGQGTRLTVV.

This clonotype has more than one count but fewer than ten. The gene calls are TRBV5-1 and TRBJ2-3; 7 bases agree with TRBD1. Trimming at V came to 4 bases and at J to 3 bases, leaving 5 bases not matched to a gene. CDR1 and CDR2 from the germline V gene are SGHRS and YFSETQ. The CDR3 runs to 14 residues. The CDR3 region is CASSPDRSTDTQYF. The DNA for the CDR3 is TGCGCCAGCAGCCCGGACAGGAGTACAGATACGCAGTATTTT. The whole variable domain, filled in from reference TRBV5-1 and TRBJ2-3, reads KAGVTQTPRYLIKTRGQQVTLSCSPISGHRSVSWYQQTPGQGLQFLFEYFSETQRNKGNFPGRFSGRQFSNSRSEMNVSTLELGDSALYLCASSPDRSTDTQYFGPGTRLTVL.

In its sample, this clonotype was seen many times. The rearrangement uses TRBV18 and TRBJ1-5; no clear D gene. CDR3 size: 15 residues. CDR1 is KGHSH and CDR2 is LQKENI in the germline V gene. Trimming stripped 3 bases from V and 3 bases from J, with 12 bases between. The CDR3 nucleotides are TGTGCCAGCTCACCGTCGAATAGACCCAATCAGCCCCAGCATTTT. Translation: CASSPSNRPNQPQHF.

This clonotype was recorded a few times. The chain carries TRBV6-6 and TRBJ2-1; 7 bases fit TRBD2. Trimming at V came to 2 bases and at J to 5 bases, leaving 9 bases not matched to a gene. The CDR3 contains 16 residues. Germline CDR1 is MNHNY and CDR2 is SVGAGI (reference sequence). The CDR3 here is CASSYPLAGDDNEQFF. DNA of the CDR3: TGTGCCAGCAGTTACCCGTTGGCGGGGGACGACAATGAGCAGTTCTTC.

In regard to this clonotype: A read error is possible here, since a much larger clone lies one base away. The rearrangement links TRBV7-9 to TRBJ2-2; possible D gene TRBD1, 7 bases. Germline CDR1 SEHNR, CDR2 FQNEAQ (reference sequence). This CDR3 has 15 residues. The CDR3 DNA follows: TGTACCAGCTCATTCAGGGGGGTCGACACCGGGGAGCTGTTTTTT. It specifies CTSSFRGVDTGELFF.

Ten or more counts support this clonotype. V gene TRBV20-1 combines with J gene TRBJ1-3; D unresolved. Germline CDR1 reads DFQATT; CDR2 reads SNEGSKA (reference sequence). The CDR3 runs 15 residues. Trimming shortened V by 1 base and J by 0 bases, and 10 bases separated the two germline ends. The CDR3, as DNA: TGCAGTGCTAGAGGGCAAATTTACTCTGGAAACACCATATATTTT. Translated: CSARGQIYSGNTIYF.

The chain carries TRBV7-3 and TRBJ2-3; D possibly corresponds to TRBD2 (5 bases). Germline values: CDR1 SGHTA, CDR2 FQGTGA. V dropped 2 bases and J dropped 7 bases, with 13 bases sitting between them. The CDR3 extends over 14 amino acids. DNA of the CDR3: TGTGCCAGCAGCTTATCGGGGAGTTCGAATACGCAGTATTTT. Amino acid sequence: CASSLSGSSNTQYF.

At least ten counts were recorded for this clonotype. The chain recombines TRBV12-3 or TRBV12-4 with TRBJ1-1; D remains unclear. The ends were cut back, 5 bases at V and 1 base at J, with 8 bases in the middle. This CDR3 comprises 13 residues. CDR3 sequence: CASSTPGNTEAFF. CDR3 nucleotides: TGTGCCAGCAGTACCCCAGGGAACACTGAAGCTTTCTTT.

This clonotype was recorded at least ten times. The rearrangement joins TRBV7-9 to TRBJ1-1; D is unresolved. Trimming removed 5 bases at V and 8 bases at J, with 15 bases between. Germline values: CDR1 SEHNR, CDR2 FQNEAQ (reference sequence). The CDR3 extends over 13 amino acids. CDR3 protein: CASSPLVRGEAFF. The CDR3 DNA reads TGTGCCAGCAGCCCCCTGGTCCGGGGAGAAGCTTTCTTT.

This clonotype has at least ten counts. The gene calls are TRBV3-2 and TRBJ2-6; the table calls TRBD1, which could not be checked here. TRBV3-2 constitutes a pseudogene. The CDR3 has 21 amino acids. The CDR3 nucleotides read TGTGCCAGCTTTCACCCCTTGTTACCGGGACAGGGAATATCTGGGGCCAACGTCCTGACTTTC. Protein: CASFHPLLPGQGISGANVLTF.

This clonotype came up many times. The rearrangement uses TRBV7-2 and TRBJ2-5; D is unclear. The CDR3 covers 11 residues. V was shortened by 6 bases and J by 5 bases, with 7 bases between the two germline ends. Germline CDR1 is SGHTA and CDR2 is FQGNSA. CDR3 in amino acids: CASSQGETQYF. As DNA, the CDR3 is TGTGCCAGCAGTCAAGGGGAGACCCAGTACTTC.

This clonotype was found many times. CDR3 sequence: CASSHLTGSANSPLHF. The DNA of the CDR3 is TGTGCCAGCAGCCATTTGACAGGTTCGGCTAATTCACCCCTCCACTTT. This chain links TRBV14 with TRBJ1-6; D perhaps matches TRBD1 (6 bases). The CDR3 consists of 16 residues. CDR1 is SGHDN, CDR2 FVKESK, per germline. V was cut by 3 bases and J by 6 bases, with 15 bases left in between.

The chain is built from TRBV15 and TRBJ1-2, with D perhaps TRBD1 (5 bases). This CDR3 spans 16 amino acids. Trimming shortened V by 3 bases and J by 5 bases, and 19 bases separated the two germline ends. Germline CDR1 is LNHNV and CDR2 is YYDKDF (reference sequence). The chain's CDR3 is CATSRATGTGFYGYTF. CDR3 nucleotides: TGTGCCACCAGCAGGGCTACCGGGACGGGATTTTATGGCTACACCTTC.

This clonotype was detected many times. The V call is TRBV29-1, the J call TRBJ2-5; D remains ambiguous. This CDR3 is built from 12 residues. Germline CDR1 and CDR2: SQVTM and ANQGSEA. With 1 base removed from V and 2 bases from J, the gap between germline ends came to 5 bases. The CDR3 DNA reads TGCAGCGTTGAAGCCGATCAAGAGACCCAGTACTTC. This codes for CSVEADQETQYF.

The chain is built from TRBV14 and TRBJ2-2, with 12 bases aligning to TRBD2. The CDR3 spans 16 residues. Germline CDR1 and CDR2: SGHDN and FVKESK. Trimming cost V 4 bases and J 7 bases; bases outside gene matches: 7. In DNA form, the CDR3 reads TGTGCCAGCAGCCGACGAAGACTAGCGGGAGTCGGGGAGCTGTTTTTT. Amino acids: CASSRRRLAGVGELFF.

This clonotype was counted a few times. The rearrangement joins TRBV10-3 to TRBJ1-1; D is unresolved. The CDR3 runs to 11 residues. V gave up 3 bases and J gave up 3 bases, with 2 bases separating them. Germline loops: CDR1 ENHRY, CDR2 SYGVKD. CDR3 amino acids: CAISEDTEAFF. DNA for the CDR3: TGTGCCATCAGTGAAGACACTGAAGCTTTCTTT.

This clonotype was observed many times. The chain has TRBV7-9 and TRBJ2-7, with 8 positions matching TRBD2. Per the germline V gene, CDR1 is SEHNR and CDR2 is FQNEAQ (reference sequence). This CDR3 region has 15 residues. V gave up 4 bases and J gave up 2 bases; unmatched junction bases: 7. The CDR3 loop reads CASSSIRSGTYEQYF. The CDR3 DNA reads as TGTGCCAGCAGCTCCATACGTAGCGGGACCTACGAGCAGTACTTC.

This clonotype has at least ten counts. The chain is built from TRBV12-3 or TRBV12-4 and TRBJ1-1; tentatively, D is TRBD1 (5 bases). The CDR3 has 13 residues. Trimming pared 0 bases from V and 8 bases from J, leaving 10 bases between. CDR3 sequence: CASSLAAGLEAFF. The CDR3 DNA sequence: TGTGCCAGCAGTTTAGCCGCGGGACTAGAAGCTTTCTTT.

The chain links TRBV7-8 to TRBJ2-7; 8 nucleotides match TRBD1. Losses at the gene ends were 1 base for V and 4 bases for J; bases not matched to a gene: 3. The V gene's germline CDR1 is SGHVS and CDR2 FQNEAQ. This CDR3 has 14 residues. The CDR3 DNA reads TGTGCCAGCAGCTTAGACGGGACAGGTTACGAGCAGTACTTC. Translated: CASSLDGTGYEQYF.

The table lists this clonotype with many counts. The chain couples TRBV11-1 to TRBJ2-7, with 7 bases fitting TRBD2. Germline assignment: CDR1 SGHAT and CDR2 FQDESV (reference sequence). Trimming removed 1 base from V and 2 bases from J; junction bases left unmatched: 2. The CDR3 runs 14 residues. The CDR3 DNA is TGTGCCAGCAGCTTAGGACTAGCCGCCTACGAGCAGTACTTC. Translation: CASSLGLAAYEQYF.

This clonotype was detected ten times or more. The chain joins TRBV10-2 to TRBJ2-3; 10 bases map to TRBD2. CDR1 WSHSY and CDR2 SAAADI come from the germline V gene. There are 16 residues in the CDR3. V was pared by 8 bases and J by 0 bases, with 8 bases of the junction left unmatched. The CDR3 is CASQTSGSSSTDTQYF. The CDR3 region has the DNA TGCGCCAGCCAGACTAGCGGGTCTTCTAGCACAGATACGCAGTATTTT.

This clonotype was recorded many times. The CDR3 here is CAISEGGYEQYF. Written as DNA, the CDR3 is TGTGCCATCAGTGAAGGGGGCTACGAGCAGTACTTC. The gene calls are TRBV10-3 and TRBJ2-7, with D possibly being TRBD1 (6 bases). The CDR3 has 12 amino acids. Germline V gene sequence: CDR1 ENHRY, CDR2 SYGVKD. V was clipped by 3 bases and J by 3 bases, with 6 bases between them.

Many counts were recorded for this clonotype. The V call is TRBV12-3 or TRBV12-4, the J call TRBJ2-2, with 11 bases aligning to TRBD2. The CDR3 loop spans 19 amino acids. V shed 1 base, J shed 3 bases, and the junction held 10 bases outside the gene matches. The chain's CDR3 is CASSLESLAGARYTGELFF. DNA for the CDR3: TGTGCCAGCAGTTTAGAGTCACTAGCGGGAGCGAGGTACACCGGGGAGCTGTTTTTT.

CDR3 nucleotides: TGCAGTGCTAGGATGACGGGACTAGCGGGAGGTTCGTTTTACGAGCAGTACTTC. This encodes CSARMTGLAGGSFYEQYF. The gene calls are TRBV20-1 and TRBJ2-7, with 15 bases identical to TRBD2. CDR1 is DFQATT, CDR2 SNEGSKA, per germline (reference sequence). With V trimmed by 3 bases and J by 4 bases, 13 bases remained unmatched. The CDR3 loop spans 18 amino acids.